Each of the 26 T cell receptor beta chains below was sequenced from the same sample in a study of cytomegalovirus exposure and HLA in healthy donors. 60 Vbeta and 13 Jbeta primers were used in PCR. Assay used: immunoSEQ multiplex PCR; TCRdb lists only in-frame clones, some missing. The profile shows roughly 130,000 clones, about two thirds of them singletons. The sequencing input was PBMCs. These receptors all stem from a woman aged 55-70 years in good health and CMV-seropositive.

This clone has only a few counts. The V and J genes are TRBV11-2 and TRBJ2-5; no reliable D call. Trimming took off 5 bases at V and 1 base at J, with 8 bases between the two ends. Per germline, CDR1 SGHAT and CDR2 FQNNGV. The CDR3 length is 13 residues. CDR3 coding DNA: TGTGCCAGCAGCCCTGGCCCCCAAGAGACCCAGTACTTC. Amino acids: CASSPGPQETQYF.

This sequence joins TRBV13 and TRBJ2-3, with 8 bases fitting TRBD1. With 1 base clipped from V and 4 bases from J, the junction kept 4 bases outside the gene matches. This CDR3 region has 15 residues. Germline V gives CDR1 PRHDT, CDR2 FYEKMQ (reference sequence). CDR3 nucleotides: TGTGCCAGCAGCTTAGAACAGGGGGTCCCAGATACGCAGTATTTT. The encoded protein is CASSLEQGVPDTQYF.

The genes are TRBV4-1 and TRBJ2-5; D possibly corresponds to TRBD2 (5 bases). Trimming left V 1 base short and J 1 base short, with 10 bases between. CDR1 and CDR2 from the germline V gene are MGHRA and YSYEKL. This CDR3 is built from 15 residues. The CDR3 reads CASSQGERLQETQYF. DNA of the CDR3: TGCGCCAGCAGCCAAGGAGAGCGGCTCCAAGAGACCCAGTACTTC.

V usage is TRBV5-1 and J usage is TRBJ2-7; TRBD2 matches 9 bases. Germline V gives CDR1 SGHRS, CDR2 YFSETQ. The CDR3 loop spans 16 amino acids. J was trimmed by 5 bases and V by 4 bases; bases with no gene match: 13. CDR3 sequence: CASSPAGGGQFNEQYF. CDR3 coding DNA: TGCGCCAGCAGCCCCGCGGGGGGGGGACAGTTCAACGAGCAGTACTTC.

The gene calls are TRBV5-5 and TRBJ1-2, with TRBD1 identical over 10 bases. CDR3 length equals 15 residues. In germline, CDR1 is SGHKS, CDR2 YYEKEE (reference sequence). J was trimmed by 8 bases and V by 0 bases; bases with no gene match: 7. The CDR3 region is CASSLEGTGVWGYTF. The CDR3 nucleotides read TGTGCCAGCAGCTTGGAAGGGACAGGGGTTTGGGGCTACACCTTC.

This clone appeared a few times. The chain combines TRBV5-1 with TRBJ1-6; D gene uncertain. Germline values: CDR1 SGHRS, CDR2 YFSETQ. The V gene lost 3 bases and the J gene lost 0 bases, with 10 bases spanning the gap. This CDR3 is 16 amino acids long. CDR3 protein: CASSSPESSYNSPLHF. The CDR3 region has the DNA TGCGCCAGCAGCTCTCCGGAGAGCTCCTATAATTCACCCCTCCACTTT.

The chain carries TRBV6-5 and TRBJ1-1; a weak D match, TRBD1 (5 bases). Trimming shortened V by 2 bases and J by 2 bases, and 12 bases separated the two germline ends. The CDR3 runs to 15 residues. Germline values: CDR1 MNHEY, CDR2 SVGAGI. CDR3: CASSYPGGLNTEAFF. DNA for the CDR3: TGTGCCAGCAGTTACCCCGGGGGGTTAAACACTGAAGCTTTCTTT.

CDR3 nucleotides: TGTGCCAGCATTCGGGGAAGGGAAGGCGCCGAGCAGTACTTC. It yields the protein CASIRGREGAEQYF. This chain uses TRBV2 with TRBJ2-7; D is possibly TRBD2 (5 bases). The CDR3 has 14 residues. CDR1 SNHLY and CDR2 FYNNEI come from the germline V gene. Trimming took off 7 bases at V and 6 bases at J, with 19 bases between the two ends.

The chain joins TRBV2 to TRBJ2-7; TRBD1 might be the D (5 bases). Trimming removed 4 bases at V and 2 bases at J, with 18 bases between. This CDR3 spans 16 amino acids. Germline lookup yields CDR1 SNHLY and CDR2 FYNNEI. The CDR3 DNA sequence: TGTGCCAGCAGTGGGACGGACATCGAAAGGACCTACGAGCAGTACTTC. Its protein product is CASSGTDIERTYEQYF.

The chain has TRBV5-1 and TRBJ2-1; tentatively, D is TRBD1 (6 bases). V lost 3 bases and J 7 bases, leaving 14 bases between the germline ends. The germline CDR1 and CDR2 sequences are SGHRS and YFSETQ. The CDR3 is made up of 14 amino acids. CDR3 sequence reads: CASSSLQQGNEQFF. The CDR3 DNA is TGCGCCAGCAGCTCCTTACAACAGGGAAATGAGCAGTTCTTC.

The chain carries TRBV10-3 and TRBJ2-1, with TRBD1 identical over 7 bases. CDR1 is ENHRY, CDR2 SYGVKD, per germline. Losses at the gene ends were 4 bases for V and 5 bases for J; bases not matched to a gene: 5. This CDR3 contains 14 residues. CDR3 coding DNA: TGTGCCATCAGTGGGCTCACAGGGGACAATGAGCAGTTCTTC. It codes for CAISGLTGDNEQFF.

V gene TRBV5-1 combines with J gene TRBJ2-1, with TRBD1 identical over 9 bases. V was clipped by 3 bases and J by 0 bases; unmatched bases: 4. The CDR3 consists of 16 residues. Germline V gene data show CDR1 as SGHRS and CDR2 as YFSETQ. The CDR3 loop is CASSSGQGSSYNEQFF. In DNA, the CDR3 is TGCGCCAGCAGCTCCGGACAGGGGAGCTCCTACAATGAGCAGTTCTTC. The full variable domain, completed using reference TRBV5-1 and TRBJ2-1, is KAGVTQTPRYLIKTRGQQVTLSCSPISGHRSVSWYQQTPGQGLQFLFEYFSETQRNKGNFPGRFSGRQFSNSRSEMNVSTLELGDSALYLCASSSGQGSSYNEQFFGPGTRLTVL.

V usage is TRBV28 and J usage is TRBJ2-3; tentative D call: TRBD1 (6 bases). The CDR3 spans 17 residues. The ends were cut back, 10 bases at V and 4 bases at J, with 27 bases in the middle. Looked up from germline, CDR1 is MDHEN and CDR2 is SYDVKM. CDR3 region: CATKDSQGRGDADTQYF. CDR3 sequence (DNA): TGTGCCACCAAGGACTCTCAGGGGCGCGGAGACGCAGATACGCAGTATTTT.

The chain uses TRBV10-1 and TRBJ1-3; 7 positions match TRBD1. With 0 bases clipped from V and 3 bases from J, the junction kept 2 bases outside the gene matches. The CDR3 has 15 residues. Germline CDR1 reads WNHNN; CDR2 reads SYGVQD (reference sequence). CDR3 nucleotides: TGCGCCAGCAGTGAGTCAGGGGGCCTTGGAAACACCATATATTTT. It encodes CASSESGGLGNTIYF.

V usage is TRBV9 and J usage is TRBJ1-1; D is ambiguous. Trimming left V 0 bases short and J 4 bases short, with 7 bases between. The CDR3 extends over 13 amino acids. The germline gives CDR1 SGDLS, CDR2 YYNGEE. CDR3 residues: CASSVEGGTEAFF. The CDR3 DNA is TGTGCCAGCAGCGTAGAAGGAGGCACTGAAGCTTTCTTT.

The chain links TRBV2 to TRBJ1-1; the D is unclear. The germline gives CDR1 SNHLY, CDR2 FYNNEI. The V end lost 4 bases, the J end lost 3 bases, and 6 bases lay between the germline ends. The CDR3 loop spans 12 amino acids. The CDR3 nucleotides read TGTGCCAGCAGTGTCCGGGACACTGAAGCTTTCTTT. Translated: CASSVRDTEAFF.

The chain recombines TRBV10-1 with TRBJ1-5; 9 nucleotides match TRBD1. V dropped 10 bases and J dropped 7; count of bases not matched to a gene: 14. The CDR3 consists of 15 residues. Germline assignment: CDR1 WNHNN and CDR2 SYGVQD (reference sequence). This CDR3 is CANPSKQGAPQPQHF. CDR3 in DNA: TGCGCCAACCCTTCAAAACAGGGGGCTCCCCAGCCCCAGCATTTT.

The chain is built from TRBV11-2 and TRBJ1-4; perhaps TRBD1 as D (6 bases). This CDR3 contains 17 residues. The germline gives CDR1 SGHAT, CDR2 FQNNGV. V was cut by 5 bases and J by 8 bases, with 24 bases left in between. CDR3 loop: CASSARPDRLRGEKLFF. The CDR3 DNA is TGTGCCAGCAGCGCCCGACCCGACAGGTTAAGAGGGGAAAAACTGTTTTTT.

This rearrangement joins TRBV11-2 to TRBJ2-6; D unclear. Germline-derived CDR1 and CDR2 are SGHAT and FQNNGV. This CDR3 comprises 15 residues. V lost 4 bases, J lost 0 bases, and 7 bases lay in between. The CDR3 loop is CASSYSDSGANVLTF. The CDR3 DNA follows: TGTGCCAGCAGCTACAGTGACTCTGGGGCCAACGTCCTGACTTTC. The full variable domain, in which reference TRBV11-2 and TRBJ2-6 provide the parts outside the CDR3, is EAGVAQSPRYKIIEKRQSVAFWCNPISGHATLYWYQQILGQGPKLLIQFQNNGVVDDSQLPKDRFSAERLKGVDSTLKIQPAKLEDSAVYLCASSYSDSGANVLTFGAGSRLTVL.

A few counts support this clone. The rearrangement links TRBV6-1 to TRBJ1-6, with 7 bases fitting TRBD1. Germline V gene sequence: CDR1 MNHNS, CDR2 SASEGT. V lost 4 bases and J lost 0; bases outside the gene matches: 15. The length of the CDR3 is 20 residues. The CDR3 region is CASSGTFPGQRSSYNSPLHF. CDR3 bases: TGTGCCAGCAGTGGAACCTTCCCGGGACAGCGAAGCTCCTATAATTCACCCCTCCACTTT.

The J gene is TRBJ2-4, the V gene TRBV5-1; tentatively, D is TRBD1 (6 bases). Trimming pared 4 bases from V and 1 base from J, leaving 12 bases between. CDR3 length equals 15 residues. Germline values: CDR1 SGHRS, CDR2 YFSETQ. The CDR3, as DNA: TGCGCCAGCAGCCCGGACAGCCAGGCCAAAAACATTCAGTACTTC. Amino acid sequence: CASSPDSQAKNIQYF.

The chain carries TRBV5-1 and TRBJ2-1; D is undetermined. CDR1 is SGHRS, CDR2 YFSETQ, per germline. This CDR3 contains 14 residues. Trimming removed 9 bases from V and 8 bases from J, with 21 bases in between. CDR3: CATSVAPGIDEQFF. DNA for the CDR3: TGCGCCACCTCGGTAGCTCCGGGTATAGATGAGCAGTTCTTC.

This clone was found a few times. The J gene is TRBJ2-1, the V gene TRBV7-9; D uncertain. With 7 bases removed from V and 4 bases from J, the gap between germline ends came to 14 bases. CDR3 size: 14 residues. From germline, CDR1 is SEHNR and CDR2 FQNEAQ (reference sequence). The CDR3 nucleotides read TGTGCCAGCACCCCCTCTAACGGTTACAATGAGCAGTTCTTC. Residues: CASTPSNGYNEQFF.

The chain recombines TRBV5-6 with TRBJ1-3; tentatively, D is TRBD1 (5 bases). From germline, CDR1 is SGHDT and CDR2 YYEEEE. The CDR3 has 14 residues. V dropped 4 bases and J dropped 2 bases, with 10 bases sitting between them. Written as DNA, the CDR3 is TGTGCCAGCAGCCCCAGGGCGACTGGAAACACCATATATTTT. It is translated as CASSPRATGNTIYF. The entire variable domain, with the rest obtained from reference TRBV5-6 and TRBJ1-3, is as follows: DAGVTQSPTHLIKTRGQQVTLRCSPKSGHDTVSWYQQALGQGPQFIFQYYEEEERQRGNFPDRFSGHQFPNYSSELNVNALLLGDSALYLCASSPRATGNTIYFGEGSWLTVV.

The chain has TRBV15 and TRBJ1-5; D may be TRBD1 (6 bases). Germline V gene lookup returns CDR1 LNHNV and CDR2 YYDKDF (reference sequence). This CDR3 is built from 16 residues. V was trimmed by 0 bases and J by 3 bases, leaving 12 bases between them. CDR3 DNA: TGTGCCACCAGCAGAGATTGGACAGATCCCAATCAGCCCCAGCATTTT. This codes for CATSRDWTDPNQPQHF. The full variable domain, completed using reference TRBV15 and TRBJ1-5, is DAMVIQNPRYQVTQFGKPVTLSCSQTLNHNVMYWYQQKSSQAPKLLFHYYDKDFNNEADTPDNFQSRRPNTSFCFLDIRSPGLGDTAMYLCATSRDWTDPNQPQHFGDGTRLSIL.

The V call is TRBV2, the J call TRBJ2-3, with D possibly matching TRBD1 (5 bases). The V gene's germline CDR1 is SNHLY and CDR2 FYNNEI. V lost 9 bases and J 3 bases, leaving 19 bases between the germline ends. The CDR3 has 15 residues. The DNA for the CDR3 is TGTGCCAGTCCCCCCCCCAGGGTTGGTACAGATACGCAGTATTTT. Protein: CASPPPRVGTDTQYF. Variable domain in full (rest from reference TRBV2 and TRBJ2-3): EPEVTQTPSHQVTQMGQEVILRCVPISNHLYFYWYRQILGQKVEFLVSFYNNEISEKSEIFDDQFSVERPDGSNFTLKIRSTKLEDSAMYFCASPPPRVGTDTQYFGPGTRLTVL.